This is a list of T cell receptor beta chains from one sample in a study of shared clonotypes between healthy human individuals. The assay was immunoSEQ multiplex PCR, and TCRdb's table has in-frame clones only and misses some. The profile shows some 2,500,000 clones, 80% to 95% of them singletons. The source material was naive CD4+ T cells from PBMCs. The receptors come from a man younger than 35 in good health. Some clones in this sample may be carry-over from other donors' samples. CDR3s include the opening cysteine and the closing phenylalanine or tryptophan. Each record gives: clone size, D gene, CDR3 length, J gene, V gene, CDR3 protein, CDR3 DNA. D genes are given only for firm matches. Clone size is given for some rows only: seen once, a few or many times, or a class if the clone is expanded.

>-|TRBD1|14|TRBJ2-7|TRBV4-2
CASIDPGQPNEQYF
TGTGCCAGCATCGACCCGGGACAGCCGAACGAGCAGTACTTC
>-|TRBD2|15|TRBJ2-3|TRBV7-9
CASSLDTGRADTQYF
TGTGCCAGCAGCTTAGATACTGGGAGGGCAGATACGCAGTATTTT
>-|-|13|TRBJ1-1|TRBV9
CASSYLPNTEAFF
TGTGCCAGCAGCTACCTCCCAAACACTGAAGCTTTCTTT
>-|-|13|TRBJ1-1|TRBV2
CASTYSEIKNAFF
TGTGCCAGCACCTACAGTGAAATTAAGAATGCTTTCTTT
>-|TRBD1|15|TRBJ2-3|TRBV28
CASSPGTAPPDTQYF
TGTGCCAGCAGTCCGGGGACAGCACCGCCAGATACGCAGTATTTT
>-|-|16|TRBJ1-5|TRBV7-9
CASSSTLGSPNQPQHF
TGTGCCAGCAGCTCAACCCTGGGCAGCCCCAATCAGCCCCAGCATTTT
>-|-|13|TRBJ2-7|TRBV25-1
CASIRGKGREQYF
TGTGCCAGCATACGGGGGAAGGGCCGCGAGCAGTACTTC
>-|TRBD1|14|TRBJ1-1|TRBV5-1
CASSLLTGETEAFF
TGCGCCAGCAGCTTATTGACAGGGGAAACTGAAGCTTTCTTT
>once|TRBD2|13|TRBJ2-3|TRBV29-1
CSDVSGNTDTQYF
TGCAGCGACGTAAGCGGGAACACAGATACGCAGTATTTT
>few|-|13|TRBJ1-1|TRBV11-3
CASSLDSNTEAFF
TGTGCCAGCAGCTTAGACAGCAACACTGAAGCTTTCTTT
>-|TRBD2|16|TRBJ2-7|TRBV7-2
CASSLTTGLAEYEQYF
TGTGCCAGCAGCCTTACAACCGGACTAGCGGAGTACGAGCAGTACTTC
>few|-|14|TRBJ1-1|TRBV29-1
CSARMAVPNTEAFF
TGCAGCGCCAGAATGGCGGTCCCGAACACTGAAGCTTTCTTT
>-|-|11|TRBJ1-2|TRBV29-1
CSARTYYGYTF
TGCAGCGCCCGGACGTATTATGGCTACACCTTC
>few|-|17|TRBJ2-2|TRBV14
CASSPPRRMGNTGELFF
TGTGCCAGCAGCCCTCCTAGACGGATGGGGAACACCGGGGAGCTGTTTTTT
>-|-|14|TRBJ2-7|TRBV6-5
CASSYSRRAYEQYF
TGTGCCAGCAGTTACTCTCGGCGGGCCTACGAGCAGTACTTC
>-|TRBD2|15|TRBJ2-3|TRBV11-3
CASSNGGAGTDTQYF
TGTGCCAGCAGCAACGGGGGGGCGGGCACAGATACGCAGTATTTT
>-|-|14|TRBJ2-3|TRBV4-1
CASSQAPSRDTQYF
TGCGCCAGCAGCCAAGCCCCTAGCAGGGATACGCAGTATTTT
>-|TRBD2|16|TRBJ2-1|TRBV6-5
CASSFLAGGSYNEQFF
TGTGCCAGCAGTTTTCTAGCGGGAGGGTCCTACAATGAGCAGTTCTTC
>-|TRBD2|14|TRBJ2-2|TRBV10-3
CAISGTSGPGELFF
TGTGCCATCAGTGGGACTAGCGGGCCCGGGGAGCTGTTTTTT